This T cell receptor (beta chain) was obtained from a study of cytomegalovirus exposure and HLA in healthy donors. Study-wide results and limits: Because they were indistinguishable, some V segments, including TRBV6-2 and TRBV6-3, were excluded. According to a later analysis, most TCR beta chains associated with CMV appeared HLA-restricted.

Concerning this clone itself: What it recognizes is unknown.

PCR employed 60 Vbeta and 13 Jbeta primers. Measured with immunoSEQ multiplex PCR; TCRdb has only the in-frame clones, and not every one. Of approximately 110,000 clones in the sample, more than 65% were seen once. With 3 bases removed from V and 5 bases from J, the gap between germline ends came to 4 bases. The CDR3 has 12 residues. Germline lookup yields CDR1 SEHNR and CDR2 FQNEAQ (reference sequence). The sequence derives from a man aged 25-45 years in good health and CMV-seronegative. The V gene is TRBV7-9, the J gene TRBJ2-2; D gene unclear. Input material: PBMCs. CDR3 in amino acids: CASSFRTGELFF. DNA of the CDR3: TGTGCCAGCAGCTTTAGAACCGGGGAGCTGTTTTTT.